The clone carrying this TCR beta chain was seen only a few times. The antigen remains undetermined. TCRdb re-called the reads through MiXCR, storing one row per CDR3 protein. The sample lists hundreds of thousands of distinct CDR3 sequences, about 24% seen once, with 8% in the top ten. J was trimmed by 6 bases and V by 5 bases; bases with no gene match: 3. In germline, CDR1 is MDHEN, CDR2 SYDVKM. There are 12 residues in the CDR3. The data were taken from a study of T cell repertoires in cytomegalovirus infection. Study-level results: Ex vivo, HLA-C-restricted CMV-specific TCR beta clonotypes prevailed over the rest of the response.

This TCR was sampled from a human donor in good health (CMV status not recorded). Some clones in this sample may be carry-over from other donors' samples. The V and J genes are TRBV28 and TRBJ2-7; 8 positions agree with TRBD1. Sequenced material: CD8+ T cells from PBMCs. The CDR3 is CASSTGGGEQYV. Written as DNA, the CDR3 is TGTGCCAGCAGTACAGGGGGTGGCGAGCAGTACGTC.